This note documents a single TCR beta chain sequence. Its antigen is unknown. No per-base quality is available; no much larger clone lies one base away. The record originates from a study of CD8 T cells in Susac syndrome (dated 2019 in TCRdb). Regarding the study in general: Among the sequenced Susac syndrome patients, roughly six had clinically active disease and about eight were in clinical remission. Repertoire sequencing was used to test whether CD8+ T cell activation and differentiation in Susac syndrome was antigen driven. At blood withdrawal, Susac syndrome patients were therapy-naive, treated with corticosteroids (with IVIg additionally given to some), or treated with IVIg alone. Points the paper makes about the study in general: In patients with Susac syndrome, the CD4+ T cell repertoire showed no detectable clonal expansion. The study acknowledged that relatively few individuals were included in the TCR sequencing and HLA analysis.

Its CDR3 holds 15 amino acids, cysteine through phenylalanine. The retained sequence is limited to the CDR3, 45 bases, with the frame set at the first base. The CDR1 and CDR2 encoded by the germline V gene (reference sequence) are LGHDT and YNNKEL. Trimming costs V 2 bases and J 5 bases, and their ends lie 10 bases apart. RNA was extracted with the RNeasy kit and roughly 0.45 to 1 ug was reverse transcribed using random hexamers. TCR beta CDR3 regions were amplified with the immunoSEQ multiplex PCR assay covering 54 Vbeta and 13 Jbeta segments. PCR amplification bias was corrected by using a synthetic template baseline for primer optimization and computational correction. Concerning the study's data processing: Only productive sequences were kept, with reads annotated to V, D and J genes according to IMGT and analyzed in immunoSEQ Analyzer. Clonality was computed as one minus Shannon entropy normalized by log2 of the number of productive unique sequences. For each patient and control, public and private clones were evaluated within the 100 most prevalent clones. Clones were defined as Susac-specific if absent from the healthy and MS cohorts, from 1052 published viral clones and from other ImmuneACCESS disease sequences. TCRdb trimmed public reads at Q25 via fastp, called clones via MiXCR and kept in-frame beta chains. Here each entry gathers all rows of one CDR3 protein and keeps the most common genes and DNA. The V and J calls were not made by the authors but by TCRdb's processing. The sample yields more than 150,000 distinct CDR3 sequences; around 95% were counted once. Together, the top ten hold roughly 0.15% of the sample.

High-throughput TCR beta sequencing profiled peripheral blood CD8+ and CD4+ T cells from healthy donors, Susac syndrome patients and multiple sclerosis patients. Susac syndrome patients met recently defined diagnostic criteria for definite or probable disease. Bulk CD8+ and CD4+ T cells were purified by magnetic negative isolation, whereas CD8+ TEMRA cells were enriched by FACS. Blood was collected in EDTA tubes and processed within 24 hours, with PBMCs isolated through density gradient centrifugation. PBMCs intended for TCR sequencing were frozen in liquid nitrogen and were later thawed in a 37 degrees C water bath. A purity of at least 90% was achieved for sorted or isolated CD4+, CD8+ and CD8+ TEMRA cells.

The TCR was taken from a human donor with Susac syndrome. The specimen was CD4+ T cells from PBMCs. This sequence uses TRBV3-1 and TRBJ1-6; the D gene assignment is ambiguous. This receptor carries the CDR3 CASSQYGEDNSPLHF. The DNA sequence reads TGTGCCAGCAGCCAATACGGGGAGGATAATTCACCCCTCCACTTT.